This TCR beta chain comes out of a study of PD-1 blockade in classical Hodgkin lymphoma. The method was immunoSEQ multiplex PCR; TCRdb's version includes in-frame clones alone and lacks a portion of them. This sample has more than 30,000 clones, with 88% found just once. Comment on this clone: Its antigen remains unknown. Other DNA sequences from this sample encode an identical CDR3 as well.

CDR3 length: 12 amino acids. V shed 0 bases and J shed 5 bases, with 4 bases lying between them. CDR1 is SGHNT and CDR2 is YENEEA in the germline V gene. General study findings and limits: Patients excluded were those beginning nivolumab under 1 year after ASCT. Baseline TCR diversity was reportedly lower in newly diagnosed patients than in healthy donors. It was reported as lower still in relapsed/refractory patients. Newly diagnosed patients and complete responders had comparable diversity at baseline. At C4D1, TCR diversity had climbed significantly for CD4+ cells, though not for CD8+ cells.

Each patient experienced a relapse that followed autologous stem cell transplantation, and brentuximab vedotin exposure varied. This receptor was taken from a human donor with classical Hodgkin lymphoma. Sample: peripheral blood mononuclear cells (PBMCs), taken before the second cycle of nivolumab. The rearrangement links TRBV11-3 to TRBJ2-5; D unresolved. The CDR3 DNA reads as TGTGCCAGCAGCTTAGATGGGGAGACCCAGTACTTC. This sequence encodes CASSLDGETQYF.